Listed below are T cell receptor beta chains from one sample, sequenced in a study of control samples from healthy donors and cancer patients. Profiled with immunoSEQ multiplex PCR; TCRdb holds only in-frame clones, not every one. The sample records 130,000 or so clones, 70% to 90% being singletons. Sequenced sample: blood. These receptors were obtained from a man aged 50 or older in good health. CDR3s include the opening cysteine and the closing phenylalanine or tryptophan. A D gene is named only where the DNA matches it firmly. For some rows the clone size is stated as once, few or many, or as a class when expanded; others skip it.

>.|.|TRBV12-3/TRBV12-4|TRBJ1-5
CASSLPARQPQHF
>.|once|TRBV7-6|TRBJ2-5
CASSPTGAARGQETQYF
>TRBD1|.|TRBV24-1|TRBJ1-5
CATGGQGAFQPQHF
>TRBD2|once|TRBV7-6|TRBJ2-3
CASSLRGAGARTDTQYF
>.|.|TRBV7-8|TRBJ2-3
CASSPPILDTDTQYF
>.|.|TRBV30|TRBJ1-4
CAWGYLEKLFF
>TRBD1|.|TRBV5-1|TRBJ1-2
CASSFDRAQNYGYTF
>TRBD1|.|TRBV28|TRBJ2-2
CASSPGQGGTGELFF
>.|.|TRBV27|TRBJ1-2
CASSLSRQGTGYTF
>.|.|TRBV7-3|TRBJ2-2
CASRRGGRNTGELFF